Listed below are T cell receptor beta chains from one sample, sequenced in a study of beta chain features in type 1 diabetes. Libraries were prepared by immunoSEQ multiplex PCR; TCRdb keeps only in-frame clonotypes and omits some of them. In the table there are 640,000 or so clones, under 15% of which are singletons. The sequencing input was naive CD4+ T cells from blood. Receptor source: a man younger than 35 with type 1 diabetes. Each CDR3 is given with its conserved first and last residue. The D gene is left open where the match is weak. Size values are once, few and many counts, or a class for expanded clones, and some rows have none.

V gene	clone size	J gene	D gene	CDR3 protein	CDR3 DNA
TRBV7-9	NA	TRBJ1-1	NA	CASSLQGQLNTEAFF	TGTGCCAGCAGCTTACAGGGGCAGTTGAACACTGAAGCTTTCTTT
TRBV5-1	NA	TRBJ2-7	NA	CASSSPAGNYEQYF	TGCGCCAGCAGCTCCCCCGCAGGCAACTACGAGCAGTACTTC
TRBV5-8	NA	TRBJ1-5	TRBD1	CASSWTGASTTSNQPQHF	TGTGCCAGCAGCTGGACAGGGGCCAGTACCACTAGCAATCAGCCCCAGCATTTT
TRBV7-6	NA	TRBJ1-6	NA	CASSLGQSSPLHF	TGTGCCAGCAGCTTAGGACAGTCATCACCCCTCCACTTT
TRBV11-3	NA	TRBJ2-1	NA	CASSPFEGATPYNEQFF	TGTGCCAGCAGCCCTTTCGAGGGCGCGACCCCCTACAATGAGCAGTTCTTC
TRBV20-1	NA	TRBJ2-7	NA	CSGRLKYEQYF	TGCAGTGGAAGGCTGAAATACGAGCAGTACTTC
TRBV28	few	TRBJ1-1	NA	CASSSGGATEAFF	TGTGCCAGCAGTTCGGGGGGCGCAACTGAAGCTTTCTTT
TRBV6-6	NA	TRBJ2-7	NA	CASTPDRNSYEQYF	TGTGCCAGCACCCCGGACAGAAACTCCTACGAGCAGTACTTC
TRBV9	NA	TRBJ2-5	NA	CASSVDEGEETQYF	TGTGCCAGCAGCGTAGACGAGGGAGAGGAGACCCAGTACTTC
TRBV6-6	few	TRBJ1-5	NA	CASSYGAGAIQPQHF	TGTGCCAGCAGTTACGGGGCCGGCGCAATTCAGCCCCAGCATTTT
TRBV10-3	NA	TRBJ1-2	NA	CAISDGRYGYTF	TGTGCCATCAGTGACGGACGGTATGGCTACACCTTC
TRBV7-9	NA	TRBJ2-1	TRBD1	CASSSQGVPYNEQFF	TGTGCCAGCAGCTCACAGGGGGTACCGTACAATGAGCAGTTCTTC
TRBV6-1	few	TRBJ1-2	NA	CASSESVGAGYTF	TGTGCCAGCAGTGAATCGGTAGGGGCCGGCTACACCTTC
TRBV4-1	once	TRBJ2-2	TRBD2	CASSQDSGWRPGELFF	TGCGCCAGCAGCCAAGATAGCGGGTGGAGGCCCGGGGAGCTGTTTTTT
TRBV7-2	NA	TRBJ1-2	TRBD1	CASSLGDRVKVNYGYTF	TGTGCCAGCAGCTTAGGGGACAGAGTTAAAGTTAACTATGGCTACACCTTC
TRBV25-1	few	TRBJ2-2	NA	CASVDRPGELFF	TGTGCCAGCGTAGATCGACCCGGGGAGCTGTTTTTT
TRBV7-9	few	TRBJ1-6	NA	CASSLEVLHF	TGTGCCAGCAGCTTAGAGGTTCTCCACTTT
TRBV14	few	TRBJ1-5	TRBD1	CASSPGGGQPQHF	TGTGCCAGCAGCCCCGGAGGGGGCCAGCCCCAGCATTTT
TRBV19	few	TRBJ2-7	NA	CASSNAALYEQYF	TGTGCCAGTAGTAACGCGGCCCTTTACGAGCAGTACTTC
TRBV20-1	once	TRBJ1-1	NA	CSANKNTEAFF	TGCAGTGCTAACAAGAACACTGAAGCTTTCTTT
TRBV30	few	TRBJ1-2	NA	CAWSVVYGYTF	TGTGCCTGGAGTGTTGTGTACGGCTACACCTTC
TRBV9	NA	TRBJ2-5	NA	CASTITSSEGTQYF	TGTGCCAGCACCATCACCTCATCTGAAGGGACCCAGTACTTC
TRBV4-1	few	TRBJ2-7	NA	CASSQEGQANYEQYF	TGCGCCAGCAGCCAAGAAGGGCAGGCCAACTACGAGCAGTACTTC
TRBV6-5	NA	TRBJ1-1	NA	CASRLSAYTEAFF	TGTGCCAGCAGGCTCAGTGCGTACACTGAAGCTTTCTTT
TRBV5-4	NA	TRBJ2-1	TRBD2	CASSRGTSGAIYNEQFF	TGTGCCAGCAGCCGTGGGACTAGCGGGGCCATATACAATGAGCAGTTCTTC
TRBV7-9	NA	TRBJ2-1	NA	CASSLVIGDEQFF	TGTGCCAGCAGCTTAGTAATCGGCGATGAGCAGTTCTTC
TRBV27	few	TRBJ2-5	TRBD2	CASSPWTSGGQETQYF	TGTGCCAGCAGTCCATGGACTAGCGGGGGACAAGAGACCCAGTACTTC
TRBV7-9	few	TRBJ2-3	TRBD1	CASRSQGETQYF	TGTGCCAGCAGGTCACAGGGGGAGACGCAGTATTTT
TRBV5-4	few	TRBJ1-2	NA	CAASKSGLTYGYTF	TGTGCCGCCAGCAAATCCGGGCTTACATATGGCTACACCTTC
TRBV6-5	few	TRBJ1-1	NA	CASRRQVNTEAFF	TGTGCCAGCCGGCGGCAGGTAAACACTGAAGCTTTCTTT
TRBV5-1	NA	TRBJ2-6	NA	CASSPQTSGANVLTF	TGCGCCAGCAGCCCACAGACCTCTGGGGCCAACGTCCTGACTTTC
TRBV15	NA	TRBJ2-7	NA	CATSRGAGLYEQYF	TGTGCCACCAGCAGAGGGGCGGGGCTCTACGAGCAGTACTTC
TRBV6-1	few	TRBJ1-1	NA	CASSEPGHMNTEAFF	TGTGCCAGCAGTGAGCCGGGACATATGAACACTGAAGCTTTCTTT
TRBV6-1	NA	TRBJ2-3	NA	CASSRTVRSTDTQYF	TGTGCCAGCAGTCGTACGGTGAGGAGCACAGATACGCAGTATTTT
TRBV30	NA	TRBJ2-7	NA	CAWSRRGRGEQYF	TGTGCCTGGAGTCGGAGGGGAAGGGGCGAGCAGTACTTC
TRBV27	few	TRBJ1-6	NA	CASSGERNNSPLHF	TGTGCCAGCAGTGGGGAGAGGAATAATTCACCCCTCCACTTT
TRBV5-1	NA	TRBJ2-3	TRBD2	CASSLSSGGTDTQYF	TGCGCCAGCAGCCTCTCTAGCGGAGGCACAGATACGCAGTATTTT
TRBV18	NA	TRBJ2-7	TRBD1	CASSFNPGTGELEQYF	TGTGCCAGCTCCTTTAACCCCGGGACAGGGGAACTCGAGCAGTACTTC
TRBV30	NA	TRBJ1-5	NA	CAWDTQEGPQHF	TGTGCCTGGGACACGCAAGAGGGGCCCCAGCATTTT
TRBV7-9	few	TRBJ2-1	TRBD2	CASTATSGGPSSYNEQFF	TGTGCCAGCACCGCGACTAGCGGGGGCCCTAGCTCCTACAATGAGCAGTTCTTC
TRBV9	NA	TRBJ2-1	TRBD2	CASSGGPMGLAGYNEQFF	TGTGCCAGCAGCGGCGGCCCGATGGGGCTAGCGGGGTACAATGAGCAGTTCTTC
TRBV20-1	NA	TRBJ2-5	NA	CSARAPETQYF	TGCAGTGCTAGAGCGCCAGAGACCCAGTACTTC
TRBV2	few	TRBJ2-4	NA	CASSGRFIQAKNIQYF	TGTGCCAGCAGTGGGAGATTTATCCAGGCCAAAAACATTCAGTACTTC
TRBV28	NA	TRBJ1-1	NA	CASSLGTMNTEAFF	TGTGCCAGCAGTTTAGGGACAATGAACACTGAAGCTTTCTTT
TRBV6-1	few	TRBJ2-2	TRBD1	CASSAGDRGLTGELFF	TGTGCCAGCAGTGCTGGGGACAGGGGGCTCACCGGGGAGCTGTTTTTT